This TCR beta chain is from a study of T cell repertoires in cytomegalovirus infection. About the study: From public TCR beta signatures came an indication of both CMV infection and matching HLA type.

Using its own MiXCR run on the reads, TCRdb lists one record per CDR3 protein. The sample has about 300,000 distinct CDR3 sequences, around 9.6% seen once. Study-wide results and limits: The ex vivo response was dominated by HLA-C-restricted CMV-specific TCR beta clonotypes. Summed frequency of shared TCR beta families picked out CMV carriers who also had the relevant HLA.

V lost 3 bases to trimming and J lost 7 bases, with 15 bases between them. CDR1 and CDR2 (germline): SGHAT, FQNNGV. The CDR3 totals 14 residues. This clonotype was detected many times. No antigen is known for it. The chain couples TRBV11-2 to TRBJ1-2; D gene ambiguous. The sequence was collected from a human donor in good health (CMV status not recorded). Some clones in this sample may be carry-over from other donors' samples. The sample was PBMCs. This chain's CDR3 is CASSFKRMESGYTF. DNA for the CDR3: TGTGCCAGCAGCTTCAAGCGGATGGAGAGTGGCTACACCTTC.